The 25 T cell receptor beta chains reported below all come from one sample, sequenced in a study of long-term antiretroviral therapy in people with HIV. The assay, immunoSEQ v3.0, was run at survey level. This table comes from immunoSEQ multiplex PCR, and its TCRdb copy is limited to in-frame clones, with some not included. This table holds 11,000 to 15,000 clones, nearly 90% found once. This specimen was unsorted PBMCs, taken 6.2 years after starting antiretroviral therapy. The receptors stem from a middle-aged man with HIV.

This clone was seen just once. The genes are TRBV14 and TRBJ2-1; 14 bases align to TRBD2. This CDR3 has 17 residues. Germline V lookup: CDR1 SGHDN, CDR2 FVKESK. V lost 1 base to trimming and J lost 6 bases; unmatched junction nucleotides: 5. The CDR3 DNA is TGTGCCAGCAGCCAAGGGGGACTAGCGGGAGCCCTCAATGAGCAGTTCTTC. Its protein is CASSQGGLAGALNEQFF.

The V and J genes are TRBV10-1 and TRBJ2-5, with D hard to call. Germline lookup yields CDR1 WNHNN and CDR2 SYGVQD (reference sequence). Trimming pared 8 bases from V and 5 bases from J, leaving 6 bases between. The CDR3 contains 10 residues. The CDR3 DNA is TGCGCCAGCCTGCAGGAGACCCAGTACTTC. Protein: CASLQETQYF.

The chain couples TRBV30 to TRBJ2-7; D possibly uses TRBD1 or TRBD2 (6 bases each). The CDR3 sequence is 13 residues long. Trimming removed 0 bases at V and 6 bases at J, with 12 bases between. CDR1 and CDR2 (germline): GTSNPN, SVGIG (reference sequence). The CDR3 nucleotides are TGTGCCTGGAGTGTCACGGGGGCGGGCGAGCAGTACTTC. Translating it yields CAWSVTGAGEQYF.

The V call is TRBV2, the J call TRBJ1-5; D ambiguous. The CDR3 runs 15 residues. Trimming pared 6 bases from V and 2 bases from J, leaving 14 bases between. CDR1 is SNHLY, CDR2 FYNNEI, per germline. The CDR3 DNA is TGTGCCAGCAGAAGTGGGAGGGAGGGCAATCAGCCCCAGCATTTT. It is translated as CASRSGREGNQPQHF. The full variable domain, its missing parts supplied by reference TRBV2 and TRBJ1-5, is EPEVTQTPSHQVTQMGQEVILRCVPISNHLYFYWYRQILGQKVEFLVSFYNNEISEKSEIFDDQFSVERPDGSNFTLKIRSTKLEDSAMYFCASRSGREGNQPQHFGDGTRLSIL.

V usage is TRBV7-3 and J usage is TRBJ2-5; D is perhaps TRBD2 (6 bases). The CDR3 totals 14 residues. V lost 5 bases to trimming and J lost 4 bases, with 14 bases between them. Germline V gene sequence: CDR1 SGHTA, CDR2 FQGTGA. The CDR3 nucleotides read TGTGCCAGCAGCCCGACTAGATTGGTAGAGACCCAGTACTTC. Its translation is CASSPTRLVETQYF.

This chain joins TRBV6-6 and TRBJ1-3, with unresolved D. This CDR3 is built from 15 residues. V lost 2 bases, J lost 0 bases, and 8 bases lay in between. CDR1 MNHNY and CDR2 SVGAGI come from the germline V gene (reference sequence). The CDR3 region has the DNA TGTGCCAGCAGTTACACCGATAACTCTGGAAACACCATATATTTT. Its protein is CASSYTDNSGNTIYF.

The V and J genes are TRBV7-9 and TRBJ2-2; possibly TRBD1 or TRBD2 for D (7 bases each). The CDR3 is 17 residues long. Germline assignment: CDR1 SEHNR and CDR2 FQNEAQ (reference sequence). V shed 7 bases and J shed 6 bases, with 24 bases lying between them. The CDR3 nucleotides read TGTGCCAGCATCAATGGGAGGGGGCTTGGTTACGCCGGGGAGCTGTTTTTT. It yields the protein CASINGRGLGYAGELFF.

The J gene is TRBJ1-3, the V gene TRBV2; 7 positions agree with TRBD1. Germline CDR1 and CDR2: SNHLY and FYNNEI. The CDR3 extends over 15 amino acids. J gave up 0 bases and V 6 bases, and 5 bases lay outside the gene matches. This CDR3 reads CASRPDRASGNTIYF. CDR3 nucleotide sequence: TGTGCCAGCAGGCCAGACAGGGCCTCTGGAAACACCATATATTTT. Combining the CDR3 with reference TRBV2 and TRBJ1-3 gives the whole variable domain EPEVTQTPSHQVTQMGQEVILRCVPISNHLYFYWYRQILGQKVEFLVSFYNNEISEKSEIFDDQFSVERPDGSNFTLKIRSTKLEDSAMYFCASRPDRASGNTIYFGEGSWLTVV.

This chain uses TRBV4-2 with TRBJ2-3; D tentatively reads TRBD1 or TRBD2 (5 bases each). The CDR3 is made up of 17 amino acids. Germline CDR1 is LGHNA and CDR2 is YNFKEQ. V shed 1 base and J shed 4 bases, with 18 bases lying between them. The CDR3 region is CASSQAGSTGRADTQYF. The CDR3 nucleotides read TGTGCCAGCAGCCAAGCAGGTAGTACGGGACGGGCAGATACGCAGTATTTT.

The J gene is TRBJ1-5, the V gene TRBV4-2; D uncertain. Germline-derived CDR1 and CDR2 are LGHNA and YNFKEQ. The CDR3 covers 16 residues. Trimming stripped 1 base from V and 0 bases from J, with 10 bases between. The CDR3 nucleotides read TGTGCCAGCAGCCAAGGTGGATCAAATAGCAATCAGCCCCAGCATTTT. Encoded protein: CASSQGGSNSNQPQHF.

The chain couples TRBV7-2 to TRBJ2-7; the match to TRBD1 covers 7 bases. V trimming: 1 base; J trimming: 3 bases; junction bases outside the gene matches: 15. The CDR3 runs 18 residues. Germline CDR1 reads SGHTA; CDR2 reads FQGNSA. Here the CDR3 DNA reads TGTGCCAGCAGCTTAGTCGGCGTTCGGGACAGAGCAATCTACGAGCAGTACTTC. Protein: CASSLVGVRDRAIYEQYF.

In its sample, this clone is medium-sized. The chain links TRBV5-1 to TRBJ1-2, with unresolved D. Trimming cost V 9 bases and J 4 bases, with 4 bases left between them. CDR3 length: 9 amino acids. Germline lookup yields CDR1 SGHRS and CDR2 YFSETQ. In DNA form, the CDR3 reads TGCGCCACTACCTATGGCTACACCTTC. It is translated as CATTYGYTF. The full variable domain, with the rest looked up from reference TRBV5-1 and TRBJ1-2, is KAGVTQTPRYLIKTRGQQVTLSCSPISGHRSVSWYQQTPGQGLQFLFEYFSETQRNKGNFPGRFSGRQFSNSRSEMNVSTLELGDSALYLCATTYGYTFGSGTRLTVV.

The genes are TRBV28 and TRBJ2-1, with 9 bases matching TRBD2. This CDR3 spans 15 amino acids. J was trimmed by 0 bases and V by 6 bases; bases with no gene match: 3. Germline V gene sequence: CDR1 MDHEN, CDR2 SYDVKM. Here the CDR3 reads CASRSGRSSYNEQFF. The CDR3 nucleotides are TGTGCCAGCAGGAGCGGGAGGAGCTCCTACAATGAGCAGTTCTTC.

The J gene is TRBJ2-1, the V gene TRBV9; D is uncertain. CDR3 length: 13 amino acids. Trimming took 1 base from V and 9 from J, leaving 11 bases between them. The germline gives CDR1 SGDLS, CDR2 YYNGEE. CDR3 sequence reads: CASSVTGSGEQFF. The DNA for the CDR3 is TGTGCCAGCAGCGTAACTGGGTCAGGTGAGCAGTTCTTC.

The gene calls are TRBV29-1 and TRBJ2-5; 7 nucleotides agree with TRBD1. V dropped 7 bases and J dropped 2; count of bases not matched to a gene: 7. The germline gives CDR1 SQVTM, CDR2 ANQGSEA. The CDR3 loop spans 13 amino acids. The CDR3 reads CSARNRGQETQYF. Written as DNA, the CDR3 is TGCAGCGCTAGAAACAGGGGTCAAGAGACCCAGTACTTC.

The V and J genes are TRBV14 and TRBJ2-7, with D tentatively TRBD2 (5 bases). Trimming stripped 0 bases from V and 8 bases from J, with 11 bases between. The length of the CDR3 is 13 residues. CDR1 and CDR2 (germline): SGHDN, FVKESK. The CDR3 loop reads CASSQDTGFKQYF. CDR3 DNA: TGTGCCAGCAGCCAAGATACGGGGTTCAAGCAGTACTTC.

The chain couples TRBV19 to TRBJ2-1, with TRBD2 identical over 9 bases. V lost 4 bases and J lost 9; bases outside the gene matches: 7. Germline V lookup: CDR1 LNHDA, CDR2 SQIVND (reference sequence). The CDR3 runs 14 residues. This CDR3 is CASSTSSGILEQFF. CDR3 nucleotide sequence: TGTGCCAGTAGTACCTCTAGCGGGATCCTTGAGCAGTTCTTC.

This clone appeared a single time. Here the CDR3 reads CASSFALLGTQPQHF. The CDR3 nucleotides read TGTGCCAGCAGCTTCGCATTGCTCGGGACTCAGCCCCAGCATTTT. J is TRBJ1-5 and V is TRBV5-5; perhaps TRBD1 as D (5 bases). Germline loops: CDR1 SGHKS, CDR2 YYEKEE (reference sequence). This CDR3 contains 15 residues. V lost 2 bases and J lost 6, with 15 bases in between.

CDR3 sequence: CAWSVPGLVGKGEQFF. The DNA of the CDR3 is TGTGCCTGGAGTGTACCCGGTCTAGTAGGTAAGGGTGAGCAGTTCTTC. The chain combines TRBV30 with TRBJ2-1; no clear D. From germline, CDR1 is GTSNPN and CDR2 SVGIG (reference sequence). This CDR3 is built from 16 residues. V gave up 0 bases and J gave up 9 bases, with 21 bases separating them.

The chain recombines TRBV15 with TRBJ2-7; perhaps D is TRBD1 or TRBD2 (6 bases each). Trimming took off 0 bases at V and 7 bases at J, with 25 bases between the two ends. Germline V gene lookup returns CDR1 LNHNV and CDR2 YYDKDF (reference sequence). The CDR3 has 18 amino acids. The CDR3 DNA is TGTGCCACCAGCAGAGATGGAGTGGGCGTCACAGGAGGGGGTGAGCAGTACTTC. Encoded protein: CATSRDGVGVTGGGEQYF.

This rearrangement joins TRBV27 to TRBJ2-3; TRBD2 matches at 10 bases. The CDR3 runs 16 residues. The germline V gene encodes CDR1 MNHEY and CDR2 SMNVEV (reference sequence). Unmatched junction bases numbered 7, after V lost 4 bases and J lost 3 bases. The CDR3 DNA follows: TGTGCCAGCAGTTCGATCGCTAGCGGGAGTACAGATACGCAGTATTTT. Its translation: CASSSIASGSTDTQYF.

The V gene is TRBV25-1, the J gene TRBJ1-1; 7 positions agree with TRBD1. CDR3 size: 12 residues. Germline values: CDR1 MGHDK, CDR2 SYGVNS. The V segment lost 6 bases and the J segment 12 bases; nucleotides outside the gene matches: 10. The CDR3 coding sequence is TGTGCCAGCAGGGGGACAGCTCCTAAACCTTTCTTT. The encoded protein is CASRGTAPKPFF.

This rearrangement joins TRBV7-3 to TRBJ2-2; TRBD2 matches 13 bases. This CDR3 contains 18 residues. Trimming at V came to 3 bases and at J to 5 bases, leaving 9 bases not matched to a gene. Per the germline V gene, CDR1 is SGHTA and CDR2 is FQGTGA. The CDR3 DNA follows: TGTGCCAGCAGCTTCATACCACTAGCGGGAGGGCGAACCGGGGAGCTGTTTTTT. This translates into CASSFIPLAGGRTGELFF.

The rearrangement uses TRBV6-5 and TRBJ2-7, with TRBD2 matching 12 bases. The CDR3 spans 15 residues. Germline CDR1 MNHEY, CDR2 SVGAGI. The V gene end was trimmed by 8 bases and the J gene end by 1 base; junction bases not matched to a gene: 6. In DNA form, the CDR3 reads TGTGCCAGCCTCAAGACTAGCGGGAGTTCCTACGAGCAGTACTTC. Translated, it gives CASLKTSGSSYEQYF.

The chain links TRBV4-2 to TRBJ2-5, with D tentatively TRBD2 (6 bases). Germline V gene lookup returns CDR1 LGHNA and CDR2 YNFKEQ. The length of the CDR3 is 16 residues. Trimming removed 5 bases at V and 3 bases at J, with 19 bases between. Here the CDR3 reads CASSEHRGSGEETQYF. In nucleotides, the CDR3 is TGTGCCAGCAGCGAACATAGGGGCTCGGGGGAAGAGACCCAGTACTTC.